The rows below give T cell receptor beta chains drawn from one sample of a study of T cell changes during pregnancy in multiple sclerosis. Profiled with immunoSEQ multiplex PCR; TCRdb holds only in-frame clones, not every one. The data contain about 59,000 clones, 80% to 95% of them singletons. The sequencing here drew on peripheral blood, taken in the third trimester of pregnancy. The receptors come from a female donor in good health, enrolled as a control in a pregnancy study. CDR3s include the opening cysteine and the closing phenylalanine or tryptophan. Not every row has a clone size; where given, it reads once, few, many or a size class.

j_gene: TRBJ1-2; abundance: .; v_gene: TRBV4-2; CDR3aa: CASSQEVVGTLPYGYTF
j_gene: TRBJ2-1; abundance: .; v_gene: TRBV7-3; CDR3aa: CASSPLAGSGRNEQFF
j_gene: TRBJ1-2; abundance: .; v_gene: TRBV5-1; CDR3aa: CASRAPGYGYTF
j_gene: TRBJ2-7; abundance: .; v_gene: TRBV9; CDR3aa: CASSVDGGSYEQYF
j_gene: TRBJ1-1; abundance: .; v_gene: TRBV19; CDR3aa: CASREESVPNTEAFF
j_gene: TRBJ1-3; abundance: .; v_gene: TRBV19; CDR3aa: CASTLTVFSGNTIYF
j_gene: TRBJ2-1; abundance: .; v_gene: TRBV4-1; CDR3aa: CASSQGTSGRARAYNEQFF
j_gene: TRBJ1-2; abundance: once; v_gene: TRBV19; CDR3aa: CASSIGQGNGYTF
j_gene: TRBJ1-2; abundance: .; v_gene: TRBV5-1; CDR3aa: CASSLGGGNDYGYTF
j_gene: TRBJ1-1; abundance: once; v_gene: TRBV2; CDR3aa: CASRFNVRTEAFF
j_gene: TRBJ1-4; abundance: .; v_gene: TRBV19; CDR3aa: CASSIVAITNEKLFF
j_gene: TRBJ2-3; abundance: .; v_gene: TRBV27; CDR3aa: CASSLDWTLTDTQYF
j_gene: TRBJ1-4; abundance: .; v_gene: TRBV4-1; CDR3aa: CASSQDRGTGEEKLFF
j_gene: TRBJ2-7; abundance: .; v_gene: TRBV7-9; CDR3aa: CASSLLRSEQYF
j_gene: TRBJ2-7; abundance: .; v_gene: TRBV4-3; CDR3aa: CASSQNRGALWQYF
j_gene: TRBJ2-7; abundance: .; v_gene: TRBV11-2; CDR3aa: CASSLEDSLTYEQYF
j_gene: TRBJ2-5; abundance: .; v_gene: TRBV7-9; CDR3aa: CASSLAVSGETQYF
j_gene: TRBJ1-6; abundance: .; v_gene: TRBV30; CDR3aa: CAWEGGSPLHF
j_gene: TRBJ2-7; abundance: .; v_gene: TRBV29-1; CDR3aa: CSVVDWSSYEQYF
j_gene: TRBJ2-6; abundance: .; v_gene: TRBV4-2; CDR3aa: CASTSNSGNIPPGANVLTF
j_gene: TRBJ1-1; abundance: .; v_gene: TRBV13; CDR3aa: CASSLLGGVVNTEAFF
j_gene: TRBJ1-1; abundance: .; v_gene: TRBV18; CDR3aa: CASSTGDWYTEAFF
j_gene: TRBJ2-1; abundance: .; v_gene: TRBV7-2; CDR3aa: CASSFGHHSYNEQFF
j_gene: TRBJ2-3; abundance: .; v_gene: TRBV7-3; CDR3aa: CASSLRGGEEDTQYF
j_gene: TRBJ1-3; abundance: .; v_gene: TRBV29-1; CDR3aa: CSVPSGAGNTIYF
j_gene: TRBJ1-1; abundance: .; v_gene: TRBV6-5; CDR3aa: CASSYSGGAEAFF
j_gene: TRBJ2-1; abundance: .; v_gene: TRBV5-4; CDR3aa: CASSVSSGGLNEQFF
j_gene: TRBJ1-1; abundance: .; v_gene: TRBV19; CDR3aa: CASTSQGRVGGVEAFF
j_gene: TRBJ2-1; abundance: once; v_gene: TRBV7-8; CDR3aa: CASSPSGASSYNEQFF
j_gene: TRBJ1-2; abundance: once; v_gene: TRBV29-1; CDR3aa: CSAGGQAYGYTF
j_gene: TRBJ1-1; abundance: once; v_gene: TRBV7-9; CDR3aa: CASRSKLQGSRDTEAFF
j_gene: TRBJ1-2; abundance: .; v_gene: TRBV7-9; CDR3aa: CASSLEGPRSNYGYTF
j_gene: TRBJ1-4; abundance: once; v_gene: TRBV7-8; CDR3aa: CASSLDHSTNEKLFF
j_gene: TRBJ1-5; abundance: .; v_gene: TRBV7-2; CDR3aa: CASSLRDREATQHF
j_gene: TRBJ1-1; abundance: .; v_gene: TRBV4-1; CDR3aa: CASSQPSGGHTEAFF
j_gene: TRBJ2-7; abundance: .; v_gene: TRBV4-3; CDR3aa: CASSQDGGYEQYF
j_gene: TRBJ2-5; abundance: .; v_gene: TRBV5-4; CDR3aa: CASSLQYVQTQYF
j_gene: TRBJ2-7; abundance: .; v_gene: TRBV5-4; CDR3aa: CASSPGLAGDEQYF
j_gene: TRBJ1-2; abundance: .; v_gene: TRBV5-4; CDR3aa: CASSGRTRGHYGYTF
j_gene: TRBJ1-2; abundance: .; v_gene: TRBV28; CDR3aa: CAIADRRYSIGGYTF
j_gene: TRBJ2-1; abundance: .; v_gene: TRBV9; CDR3aa: CASTGGSREASTYNNEQFF
j_gene: TRBJ2-7; abundance: .; v_gene: TRBV5-4; CDR3aa: CASSSNGEGDEQYF
j_gene: TRBJ1-2; abundance: .; v_gene: TRBV7-9; CDR3aa: CASSLIGAYPTNYGYTF